This passage covers 17 T cell receptor beta chains from one sample sequenced in a study of cytomegalovirus exposure and HLA in healthy donors. PCR primers comprised 60 Vbeta and 13 Jbeta primers. This table comes from immunoSEQ multiplex PCR, and its TCRdb copy is limited to in-frame clones, with some not included. The sample carries approximately 150,000 clones, approximately 71% recorded once. The sample taken for sequencing was PBMCs. The receptors were gathered from a man younger than 30 in good health and CMV-seropositive.

V is TRBV19 and J is TRBJ2-1; TRBD2 might be the D (5 bases). CDR1 is LNHDA, CDR2 SQIVND, per germline (reference sequence). The V end was cut by 5 bases, the J end by 7 bases, with 9 bases between. The CDR3 totals 12 residues. CDR3 in amino acids: CASSLERNEQFF. CDR3 nucleotide sequence: TGTGCCAGTAGTCTCGAGCGGAATGAGCAGTTCTTC.

This chain connects TRBV11-3 to TRBJ2-2, with D uncertain. V was pared by 5 bases and J by 6 bases, with 4 bases between. The germline V gene encodes CDR1 SGHNT and CDR2 YENEEA. The CDR3 sequence is 11 residues long. The DNA for the CDR3 is TGTGCCAGCAGCAGCTCCGGGGAGCTGTTTTTT. Encoded protein: CASSSSGELFF.

The chain is built from TRBV5-1 and TRBJ2-1; TRBD1 is a possible D gene (6 bases). Germline CDR1 and CDR2: SGHRS and YFSETQ. V lost 3 bases and J lost 13, with 11 bases in between. CDR3 length: 11 amino acids. CDR3 DNA: TGCGCCAGCAGCTCAGGGGATGGACAGTTCTTC. This encodes CASSSGDGQFF.

A single count supports this clone. The J gene is TRBJ2-3, the V gene TRBV28; D possibly corresponds to TRBD2 (5 bases). Germline-derived CDR1 and CDR2 are MDHEN and SYDVKM. The CDR3 is 11 amino acids. Trimming took off 3 bases at V and 8 bases at J, with 6 bases between the two ends. CDR3 nucleotides: TGTGCCAGCAGTTTGGCGGGTACGCAGTATTTT. Translation gives CASSLAGTQYF.

The chain links TRBV6-1 to TRBJ1-1; possible D gene TRBD1, 5 bases. V lost 6 bases, J lost 2 bases, and 16 bases lay in between. Per the germline V gene, CDR1 is MNHNS and CDR2 is SASEGT. The CDR3 covers 15 residues. CDR3 in amino acids: CASRAGWGGNTEAFF. The CDR3, as DNA: TGTGCCAGCAGGGCTGGTTGGGGCGGAAACACTGAAGCTTTCTTT.

Regarding this clone: A junction end diverges from the germline sequence, so it may reflect a read error. V usage is TRBV4-2 and J usage is TRBJ1-2, with TRBD1 as a possible D gene (5 bases). Germline loops: CDR1 LGHNA, CDR2 YNFKEQ. CDR3 length: 15 residues. The DNA of the CDR3 is TGTGCCAGCAGCCAAGACTTTCCGGACAACTATGGCTACCCCTTC. Encoded protein: CASSQDFPDNYGYPF.

This clone was seen more than once but under ten times. The chain has TRBV9 and TRBJ2-3; TRBD2 aligns across 8 bases. This CDR3 is built from 16 residues. From germline, CDR1 is SGDLS and CDR2 YYNGEE. Trimming removed 2 bases from V and 2 bases from J; junction bases left unmatched: 7. CDR3 sequence reads: CASSVQGLGDTDTQYF. The CDR3 region has the DNA TGTGCCAGCAGCGTCCAGGGACTAGGGGACACAGATACGCAGTATTTT.

This clone has only a few counts. The chain carries TRBV7-9 and TRBJ2-4; D might be TRBD1 (6 bases). CDR3 size: 13 residues. Germline CDR1 reads SEHNR; CDR2 reads FQNEAQ (reference sequence). V lost 6 bases to trimming and J lost 8 bases, with 14 bases between them. The CDR3 here is CASRQGHGDIQYF. The CDR3, as DNA: TGTGCCAGCAGGCAGGGACACGGAGACATTCAGTACTTC.

V usage is TRBV7-3 and J usage is TRBJ2-2; 8 bases line up with TRBD2. The CDR3 has 16 residues. With V trimmed by 4 bases and J by 7 bases, 11 bases remained unmatched. Germline values: CDR1 SGHTA, CDR2 FQGTGA. The CDR3 DNA follows: TGTGCCAGCAGCTCGACCGTCGGGAGGGCCGGCGGGGAGCTGTTTTTT. Protein sequence: CASSSTVGRAGGELFF.

V gene TRBV9 combines with J gene TRBJ2-2; D ambiguous. The V gene lost 3 bases and the J gene lost 7 bases, with 10 bases spanning the gap. The CDR3 length is 13 residues. The V gene's germline CDR1 is SGDLS and CDR2 YYNGEE. The CDR3 reads CASSANPGGELFF. In DNA, the CDR3 is TGTGCCAGCAGCGCCAACCCCGGCGGGGAGCTGTTTTTT. Complete variable domain (other parts from reference TRBV9 and TRBJ2-2): DSGVTQTPKHLITATGQRVTLRCSPRSGDLSVYWYQQSLDQGLQFLIQYYNGEERAKGNILERFSAQQFPDLHSELNLSSLELGDSALYFCASSANPGGELFFGEGSRLTVL.

The chain has TRBV27 and TRBJ1-2; D may be TRBD1 (6 bases). This CDR3 has 15 amino acids. Deletions cut 5 bases from V and 2 bases from J, with 15 bases between. CDR1 is MNHEY, CDR2 SMNVEV, per germline (reference sequence). CDR3 in amino acids: CASSNIRGANYGYTF. The CDR3 DNA is TGTGCCAGCAGTAACATTCGGGGGGCAAACTATGGCTACACCTTC.

The rearrangement joins TRBV5-6 to TRBJ1-1; 9 bases match TRBD1. Germline CDR1 and CDR2: SGHDT and YYEEEE. This CDR3 comprises 14 residues. V shed 6 bases, J shed 4 bases, and the junction held 7 bases outside the gene matches. The CDR3 is CASIEQGARTEAFF. CDR3 bases: TGTGCCAGCATTGAACAGGGGGCGCGCACTGAAGCTTTCTTT.

This rearrangement joins TRBV14 to TRBJ2-7, with D maybe TRBD1 (6 bases). Germline V gene data show CDR1 as SGHDN and CDR2 as FVKESK. Between the trimmed V and J ends, which lost 4 bases and 4 bases, there was a span of 17 bases. This CDR3 region has 15 residues. The CDR3 loop is CASSLQRGRSYEQYF. DNA for the CDR3: TGTGCCAGCAGCCTCCAAAGGGGGAGATCTTACGAGCAGTACTTC.

This clone was observed a handful of times. V gene TRBV4-1 combines with J gene TRBJ2-5; no clear D. The germline CDR1 and CDR2 sequences are MGHRA and YSYEKL. With 1 base removed from V and 3 bases from J, the gap between germline ends came to 12 bases. There are 15 residues in the CDR3. In DNA form, the CDR3 reads TGCGCCAGCAGCCAAGCTCCCCCTCCAGAAGAGACCCAGTACTTC. Translation gives CASSQAPPPEETQYF.

J is TRBJ2-1 and V is TRBV6-5; 7 nucleotides align to TRBD2. The trim removed 2 bases at V and 8 bases at J, leaving 12 bases unmatched. This CDR3 has 16 amino acids. Germline values: CDR1 MNHEY, CDR2 SVGAGI. DNA of the CDR3: TGTGCCAGCAGTTACGTGGCGGGAGTAAGTTGGGATGAGCAGTTCTTC. It is translated as CASSYVAGVSWDEQFF.

The CDR3 region is CASSWGQGLYNEQFF. CDR3 DNA sequence: TGTGCCAGCAGCTGGGGACAGGGCCTCTACAATGAGCAGTTCTTC. The V and J genes are TRBV28 and TRBJ2-1; 9 bases are shared with TRBD1. Trimming cost V 6 bases and J 3 bases; bases outside gene matches: 6. The germline CDR1 and CDR2 sequences are MDHEN and SYDVKM. This CDR3 contains 15 residues.

V is TRBV27 and J is TRBJ1-2; 8 bases align to TRBD1. Trimming took 2 bases from V and 7 from J; bases not matched to a gene: 0. From germline, CDR1 is MNHEY and CDR2 SMNVEV (reference sequence). The CDR3 runs to 12 residues. CDR3 in amino acids: CASSLTGGGYTF. The CDR3 DNA is TGTGCCAGCAGTTTAACAGGGGGTGGCTACACCTTC.